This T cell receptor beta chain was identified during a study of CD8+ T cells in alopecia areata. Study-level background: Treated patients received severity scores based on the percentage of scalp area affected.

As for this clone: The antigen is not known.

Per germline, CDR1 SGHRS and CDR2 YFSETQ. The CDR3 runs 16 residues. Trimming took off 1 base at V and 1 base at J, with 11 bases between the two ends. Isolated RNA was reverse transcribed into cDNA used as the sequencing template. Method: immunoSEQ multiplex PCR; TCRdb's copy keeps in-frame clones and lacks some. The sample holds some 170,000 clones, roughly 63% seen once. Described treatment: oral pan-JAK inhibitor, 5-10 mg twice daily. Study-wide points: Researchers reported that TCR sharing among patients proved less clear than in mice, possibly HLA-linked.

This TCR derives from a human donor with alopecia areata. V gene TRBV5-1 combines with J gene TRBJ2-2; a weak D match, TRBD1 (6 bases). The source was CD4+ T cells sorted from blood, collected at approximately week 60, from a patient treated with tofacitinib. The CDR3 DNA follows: TGCGCCAGCAGCTTGACCCCAGGGGTGAACACCGGGGAGCTGTTTTTT. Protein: CASSLTPGVNTGELFF.